Listed here is a single TCR beta chain. What it recognizes is unknown. cDNA molecules carried unique molecular identifiers, and template switching added a universal primer site. Using its own MiXCR run on the 5' RACE reads, TCRdb lists one record per CDR3 protein. The table shows 200,000 to 250,000 distinct CDR3 sequences, with about 6.7% occurring only once. CDR1 is MNHEY and CDR2 is SVGAGI in the germline V gene. The V and J ends lost 0 bases and 6 bases respectively, with 23 bases between them. The CDR3 has 19 amino acids. The data were taken from a study of identical twins. Study conclusions and caveats: Excess twin sharing in beta out-of-frame sequences was weaker. The models gave estimates that fell short of the out-of-frame TCR alpha sharing seen in monozygotic twins. With abundant cord blood beta clonotypes, insertions were fewer; memory repertoires showed no such pattern.

These data also featured in a second study, about T cells expressing NK-cell markers.

The sequence was obtained from a young woman in good health. Material for sequencing was CD8+ T cells sorted from blood. The genes are TRBV6-5 and TRBJ2-2; D possibly corresponds to TRBD2 (6 bases). The CDR3 spells CASSYSGPGDWLRPGELFF. CDR3 in DNA: TGTGCCAGCAGTTACTCGGGCCCGGGGGACTGGCTTCGGCCCGGGGAGCTGTTTTTT.